Below, one T cell receptor (beta chain) is given with its context. Antigen unknown. From alopecia areata patients, lesional scalp punch biopsies and peripheral blood were collected. CDR3 length: 13 residues. V lost 6 bases and J 0 bases, leaving 8 bases between the germline ends. CDR1 is KGHSH and CDR2 is LQKENI in the germline V gene. Following RNA extraction, reverse transcription yielded cDNA that acted as the sequencing template. Sequenced by immunoSEQ multiplex PCR; TCRdb stores in-frame clones only, minus some. The sample has about 130,000 clones; roughly 61% are singletons. This sample was taken from a study of CD8+ T cells in alopecia areata. Overall study context: Oral tofacitinib (5 to 10 mg twice daily) was administered to treated patients. Whole-study results and caveats: Normal skin's resident alphabeta T cells are also sequenced in scalp samples.

The V and J genes are TRBV18 and TRBJ2-5; D not certain. The TCR sequence derives from a human donor with alopecia areata. Sequencing used CD4+ T cells sorted from blood, obtained at week 0. CDR3 nucleotides: TGTGCCAGCTCGCGATCGTACCAAGAGACCCAGTACTTC. Amino acids: CASSRSYQETQYF.